Sequencing of this TCR beta chain was carried out in a study of PD-L1 blockade in urothelial cancer. Whole-study context: About 90% of the 29 patients were men with bladder-origin urothelial cancer. Regarding the study as a whole: At 3 weeks on treatment, tumor-associated clones expanded more with durable benefit.

Germline V gives CDR1 LNHDA, CDR2 SQIVND (reference sequence). V lost 7 bases and J lost 5; bases outside the gene matches: 8. The CDR3 length is 15 residues. The count of this clone is one. Its cognate antigen is unknown. Time point given: pretreatment peripheral blood. The protocol was immunoSEQ multiplex PCR, while the TCRdb copy is restricted to in-frame clones and leaves out a portion. The sample includes over 30,000 clones, nearly 85% of them seen just once. The chain joins TRBV19 to TRBJ2-1; 10 nucleotides line up with TRBD1. The receptor was derived from a man aged 60 to 69 with urothelial cancer. This sample comprised PBMCs, obtained around atezolizumab (anti-PD-L1) treatment. The CDR3 nucleotides read TGTGCCAGTATAAGACAGGGGGCGCCGAACAATGAGCAGTTCTTC. This encodes CASIRQGAPNNEQFF.